Below, 24 T cell receptor beta chains from the same sample are listed, as sequenced in a study of T cell repertoires in cytomegalovirus infection. TCRdb recomputed calls from the reads with MiXCR, one row per CDR3 protein. The table lists about 890,000 distinct CDR3 sequences, less than 40% of them singletons, with about 14% in the top ten. Their antigens remain unidentified. The sample in question was cultured CD8+ T cells from PBMCs, obtained from culture after CMV antigen stimulation. The receptors derive from a human donor in good health (CMV status not recorded). Some clones in this sample may be carry-over from other donors' samples.

The chain recombines TRBV27 with TRBJ2-1; perhaps TRBD1 as D (5 bases). In germline, CDR1 is MNHEY, CDR2 SMNVEV (reference sequence). The length of the CDR3 is 13 residues. The germline V and J ends were trimmed by 3 bases and 7 bases, with 10 bases remaining between them. This CDR3 reads CASSFRVPNEQFF. The CDR3 nucleotides read TGTGCCAGCAGTTTCAGGGTTCCGAATGAGCAGTTCTTC.

The genes are TRBV5-6 and TRBJ1-6; D might be TRBD1 (6 bases). The germline V gene encodes CDR1 SGHDT and CDR2 YYEEEE. The CDR3 length is 14 residues. V lost 4 bases and J lost 9, with 14 bases in between. CDR3 in amino acids: CASSPGVNLSPLHF. For the CDR3, the DNA is TGTGCCAGCAGCCCAGGGGTCAATCTTTCACCCCTCCACTTT.

A few counts support this clonotype. The CDR3 loop is CASSIAVRGRILGNEQFF. The CDR3 DNA reads TGTGCCAGTAGTATCGCGGTCAGGGGGCGAATATTGGGGAATGAGCAGTTCTTC. This chain links TRBV19 with TRBJ2-1, with 8 bases identical to TRBD1. This CDR3 spans 18 amino acids. The J segment lost 7 bases and the V segment lost 3 bases, leaving 17 bases of the junction unmatched. CDR1 and CDR2 (germline): LNHDA, SQIVND (reference sequence).

This clonotype has a single count. The chain is built from TRBV24-1 and TRBJ2-2; D uncertain. Trimming cost V 5 bases and J 6 bases, with 9 bases left between them. The CDR3 sequence is 13 residues long. The germline V gene has CDR1 KGHDR and CDR2 SFDVKD. The CDR3 reads CATSGKGPGELFF. The CDR3, as DNA: TGTGCCACCAGTGGAAAAGGCCCCGGGGAGCTGTTTTTT.

There are many counts of this clonotype. The chain is built from TRBV27 and TRBJ1-4; TRBD1 matches 8 bases. This CDR3 is built from 14 residues. V lost 6 bases and J lost 7; bases outside the gene matches: 7. Germline V gene data show CDR1 as MNHEY and CDR2 as SMNVEV (reference sequence). CDR3 DNA: TGTGCCAGCAGCACCACAGGGGGGACTGAAAAACTGTTTTTT. Translation: CASSTTGGTEKLFF.

A few counts support this clonotype. V is TRBV4-3 and J is TRBJ2-1, with 8 bases fitting TRBD2. This CDR3 has 17 residues. Germline loops: CDR1 LGHNA, CDR2 YSLEER. J was trimmed by 4 bases and V by 4 bases; bases with no gene match: 12. The CDR3 DNA follows: TGCGCCAGCAGCCGAACCTTCGGGGGGGGTGGTTACAATGAGCAGTTCTTC. The encoded protein is CASSRTFGGGGYNEQFF.

This clonotype was counted only a few times. This rearrangement joins TRBV12-3 or TRBV12-4 to TRBJ2-7; D gene uncertain. This CDR3 is 13 amino acids long. With 3 bases removed from V and 2 bases from J, the gap between germline ends came to 8 bases. The CDR3 sequence: CASSFKDTYEQYV. In DNA form, the CDR3 reads TGTGCCAGCAGTTTTAAAGACACCTACGAGCAGTACGTC.

This clonotype was counted a few times. The chain has TRBV4-3 and TRBJ1-3; D not certain. Germline V gives CDR1 LGHNA, CDR2 YSLEER. The CDR3 is 15 amino acids. Trimming took 1 base from V and 0 from J, leaving 7 bases between them. The CDR3 DNA reads TGCGCCAGCAGCCAAGGACACAGCTCTGGAAACACCATATATTTT. Its protein product is CASSQGHSSGNTIYF.

This clonotype was detected once. A clone one base away is much larger, so this may be a read error. The genes are TRBV7-6 and TRBJ2-1; 7 bases agree with TRBD2. Germline CDR1 reads SGHVS; CDR2 reads FNYEAQ. The CDR3 loop spans 16 amino acids. CDR3 DNA sequence: TGTACCAGCAGCTTAAAGAGGACGGGGGGTTCTCCGGAGCAGTTCTTC. Translation: CTSSLKRTGGSPEQFF.

This clonotype was detected a few times. J is TRBJ2-1 and V is TRBV27, with 11 bases fitting TRBD2. Germline values: CDR1 MNHEY, CDR2 SMNVEV (reference sequence). The CDR3 is 16 amino acids. Losses at the gene ends were 2 bases for V and 7 bases for J; bases not matched to a gene: 7. The chain's CDR3 is CASSLTTSGGSNEQFF. The CDR3 DNA reads as TGTGCCAGCAGTTTAACAACTAGCGGGGGTTCGAATGAGCAGTTCTTC.

The V call is TRBV19, the J call TRBJ1-1; D gene uncertain. Germline V gene lookup returns CDR1 LNHDA and CDR2 SQIVND (reference sequence). The CDR3 runs 15 residues. The ends were cut back, 0 bases at V and 0 bases at J, with 8 bases in the middle. For the CDR3, the DNA is TGTGCCAGTAGTATAGATGGCAGGTTGAACACTGAAGCTTTCTTT. Translated, it gives CASSIDGRLNTEAFF.

In its sample, this clonotype was seen many times. The chain combines TRBV4-3 with TRBJ1-4; 7 nucleotides match TRBD1. The V gene's germline CDR1 is LGHNA and CDR2 YSLEER. Germline trimming cut 6 bases from V and 2 bases from J; bases unmatched to any gene: 3. There are 14 residues in the CDR3. CDR3 DNA sequence: TGCGCCAGCAGGCCGACAGGGACTAATGAAAAACTGTTTTTT. Translation: CASRPTGTNEKLFF.

The chain employs TRBV19 and TRBJ2-1; the D gene is possibly TRBD2 (6 bases). Per the germline V gene, CDR1 is LNHDA and CDR2 is SQIVND (reference sequence). The CDR3 is 14 residues long. The V and J ends lost 3 bases and 2 bases respectively, with 8 bases between them. The CDR3 spells CASSMEGPYNEQFF. The CDR3, as DNA: TGTGCCAGTAGTATGGAGGGGCCCTACAATGAGCAGTTCTTC.

This clonotype was observed at least ten times. The rearrangement uses TRBV7-2 and TRBJ2-1; perhaps TRBD2 as D (7 bases). CDR3 length equals 16 residues. V lost 5 bases and J lost 6, with 20 bases in between. Germline loops: CDR1 SGHTA, CDR2 FQGNSA. CDR3 sequence: CASSGTGGHIINEQFF. The CDR3 nucleotides read TGTGCCAGCAGCGGAACGGGGGGACACATTATCAATGAGCAGTTCTTC. The full variable domain, completed using reference TRBV7-2 and TRBJ2-1, is GAGVSQSPSNKVTEKGKDVELRCDPISGHTALYWYRQSLGQGLEFLIYFQGNSAPDKSGLPSDRFSAERTGGSVSTLTIQRTQQEDSAVYLCASSGTGGHIINEQFFGPGTRLTVL.

The chain links TRBV6-1 to TRBJ2-5; 9 positions match TRBD2. Unmatched junction bases numbered 12, after V lost 5 bases and J lost 2 bases. CDR1 is MNHNS, CDR2 SASEGT, per germline. The CDR3 covers 17 residues. CDR3 protein: CASSFSGGPLTQETQYF. The CDR3 nucleotides are TGTGCCAGCAGTTTTAGCGGGGGACCGCTGACACAAGAGACCCAGTACTTC.

The gene calls are TRBV4-1 and TRBJ2-1, with D possibly TRBD1 on 5 matching bases. V lost 0 bases to trimming and J lost 4 bases, with 13 bases between them. Germline-derived CDR1 and CDR2 are MGHRA and YSYEKL. CDR3 length equals 16 residues. DNA of the CDR3: TGCGCCAGCAGCCAAGAAGAAGGGGCTCTTTACAATGAGCAGTTCTTC. Encoded protein: CASSQEEGALYNEQFF.

The V and J genes are TRBV11-2 and TRBJ2-2; tentatively, D is TRBD2 (6 bases). CDR3 size: 13 residues. The V and J ends lost 5 bases and 7 bases respectively, with 11 bases between them. Per the germline V gene, CDR1 is SGHAT and CDR2 is FQNNGV. CDR3 DNA: TGTGCCAGCAGCGCTGGGGGGAGCGGGGAGCTGTTTTTT. Its protein product is CASSAGGSGELFF.

The table lists this clonotype with a few counts. This sequence joins TRBV4-1 and TRBJ2-7; 8 nucleotides align to TRBD1. The CDR3 covers 15 residues. Germline V lookup: CDR1 MGHRA, CDR2 YSYEKL. V lost 1 base to trimming and J lost 3 bases; unmatched junction nucleotides: 5. This chain's CDR3 is CASSQADRGGYEQYF. CDR3 nucleotide sequence: TGCGCCAGCAGCCAAGCAGACAGGGGCGGCTACGAGCAGTACTTC.

This clonotype was detected many times. This chain uses TRBV7-8 with TRBJ2-7; TRBD2 aligns across 10 bases. Per the germline V gene, CDR1 is SGHVS and CDR2 is FQNEAQ. This CDR3 has 15 residues. Trimming cost V 1 base and J 3 bases; bases outside gene matches: 3. The CDR3 spells CASSLGASGGYEQYV. The CDR3 DNA reads as TGTGCCAGCAGCTTAGGAGCTAGCGGGGGCTACGAGCAGTACGTC.

This sequence joins TRBV10-2 and TRBJ1-1; D is ambiguous. Trimming shortened V by 0 bases and J by 5 bases, and 13 bases separated the two germline ends. The germline V gene has CDR1 WSHSY and CDR2 SAAADI. This CDR3 is 15 amino acids long. The CDR3 bases are TGCGCCAGCAGTGAGTCGAGGGTCCTGAGAACTGAAGCTTTCTTT. Its protein is CASSESRVLRTEAFF.

This clonotype was seen more than once but under ten times. This chain connects TRBV20-1 to TRBJ1-4, with 7 positions matching TRBD1. J lost 8 bases, V lost 2 bases, and 8 bases had no gene match. In germline, CDR1 is DFQATT, CDR2 SNEGSKA (reference sequence). CDR3 length: 14 residues. This CDR3 is CSARSHRGREKLFF. In nucleotides, the CDR3 is TGCAGTGCTAGATCACACAGGGGTAGGGAAAAACTGTTTTTT.

This chain uses TRBV7-9 with TRBJ2-2; D is possibly TRBD2 (5 bases). The CDR3 covers 16 residues. The V end lost 5 bases, the J end lost 7 bases, and 20 bases lay between the germline ends. The germline gives CDR1 SEHNR, CDR2 FQNEAQ (reference sequence). CDR3 amino acids: CASSVVGRDLFGELFF. The DNA of the CDR3 is TGTGCCAGCAGCGTAGTCGGACGGGATTTGTTCGGGGAGCTGTTTTTT.

This chain connects TRBV28 to TRBJ2-3, with D possibly TRBD1 on 6 matching bases. Trimming took off 1 base at V and 3 bases at J, with 8 bases between the two ends. The CDR3 spans 14 residues. The germline V gene encodes CDR1 MDHEN and CDR2 SYDVKM. This CDR3 is CASSLLQGTDTQYF. CDR3 DNA: TGTGCCAGCAGTTTATTGCAGGGGACAGATACGCAGTATTTT.

This clonotype was seen repeatedly, ten times or more. The V call is TRBV27, the J call TRBJ1-6, with D perhaps matching TRBD1 (6 bases). The CDR3 is 15 residues long. The V gene lost 5 bases and the J gene lost 0 bases, with 8 bases spanning the gap. Germline assignment: CDR1 MNHEY and CDR2 SMNVEV (reference sequence). Written as DNA, the CDR3 is TGTGCCAGCAGTACAGGGAGCTCCTATAATTCACCCCTCCACTTT. Its translation is CASSTGSSYNSPLHF.